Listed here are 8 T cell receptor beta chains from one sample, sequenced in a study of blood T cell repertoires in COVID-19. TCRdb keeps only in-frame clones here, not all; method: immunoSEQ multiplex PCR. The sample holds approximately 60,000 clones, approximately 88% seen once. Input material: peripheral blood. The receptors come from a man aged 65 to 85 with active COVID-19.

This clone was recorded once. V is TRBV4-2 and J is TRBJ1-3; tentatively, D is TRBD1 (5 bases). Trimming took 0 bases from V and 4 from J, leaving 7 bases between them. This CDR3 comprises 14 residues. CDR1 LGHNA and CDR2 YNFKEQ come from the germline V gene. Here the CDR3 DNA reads TGTGCCAGCAGCCAAGAGCAGGGCGGAAACACCATATATTTT. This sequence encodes CASSQEQGGNTIYF.

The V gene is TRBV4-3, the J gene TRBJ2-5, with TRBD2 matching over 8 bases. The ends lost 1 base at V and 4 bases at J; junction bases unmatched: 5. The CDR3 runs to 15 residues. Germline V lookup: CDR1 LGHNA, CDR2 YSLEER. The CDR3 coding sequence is TGCGCCAGCAGCCAAGGAGGCCTAGCGGGAGAGACCCAGTACTTC. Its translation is CASSQGGLAGETQYF.

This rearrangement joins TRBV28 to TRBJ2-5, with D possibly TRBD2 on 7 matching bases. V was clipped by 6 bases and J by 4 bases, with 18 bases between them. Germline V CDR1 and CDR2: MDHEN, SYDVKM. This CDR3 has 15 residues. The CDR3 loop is CASRIPREGGETQYF. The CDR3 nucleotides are TGTGCCAGCAGAATCCCGAGGGAGGGGGGAGAGACCCAGTACTTC.

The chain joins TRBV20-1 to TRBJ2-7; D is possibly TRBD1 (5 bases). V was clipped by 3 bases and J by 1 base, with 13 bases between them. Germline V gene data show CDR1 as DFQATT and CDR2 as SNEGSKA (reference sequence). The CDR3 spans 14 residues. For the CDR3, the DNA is TGCAGTGCTAGTCAGGGCCTAAGTTCCTACGAGCAGTACTTC. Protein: CSASQGLSSYEQYF.

CDR3 protein: CASSVSGSSYNEQFF. The CDR3 DNA reads TGTGCCAGCAGCGTTAGCGGGAGTTCCTACAATGAGCAGTTCTTC. The rearrangement links TRBV9 to TRBJ2-1; 9 nucleotides align to TRBD2. The CDR3 has 15 amino acids. Germline CDR1 is SGDLS and CDR2 is YYNGEE. The ends lost 2 bases at V and 1 base at J; junction bases unmatched: 1.

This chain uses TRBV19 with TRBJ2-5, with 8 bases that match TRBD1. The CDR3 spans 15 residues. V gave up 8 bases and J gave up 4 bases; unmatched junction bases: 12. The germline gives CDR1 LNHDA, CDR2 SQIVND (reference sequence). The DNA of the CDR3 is TGTGCCAGTTCCCAAATAACAGGGGGTCGAGAGACCCAGTACTTC. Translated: CASSQITGGRETQYF. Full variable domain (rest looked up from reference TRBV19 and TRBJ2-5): DGGITQSPKYLFRKEGQNVTLSCEQNLNHDAMYWYRQDPGQGLRLIYYSQIVNDFQKGDIAEGYSVSREKKESFPLTVTSAQKNPTAFYLCASSQITGGRETQYFGPGTRLLVL.

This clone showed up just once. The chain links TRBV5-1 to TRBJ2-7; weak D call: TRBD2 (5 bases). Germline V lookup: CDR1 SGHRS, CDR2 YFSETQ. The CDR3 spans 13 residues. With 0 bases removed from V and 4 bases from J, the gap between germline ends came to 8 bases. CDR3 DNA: TGCGCCAGCAGCTTGGCGGAGGATTACGAGCAGTACTTC. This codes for CASSLAEDYEQYF.

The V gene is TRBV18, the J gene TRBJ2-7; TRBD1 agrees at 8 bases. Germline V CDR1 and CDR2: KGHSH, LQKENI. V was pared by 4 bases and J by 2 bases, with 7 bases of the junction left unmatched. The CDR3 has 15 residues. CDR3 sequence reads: CASSQGQAGAYEQYF. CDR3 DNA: TGTGCCAGCTCACAGGGACAGGCCGGGGCCTACGAGCAGTACTTC.